This is a list of T cell receptor beta chains from one sample in a study of long-term antiretroviral therapy in people with HIV. Method: immunoSEQ multiplex PCR; TCRdb's copy keeps in-frame clones and lacks some. The table has approximately 26,000 clones, 85% seen once. Sequences were derived from unsorted PBMCs, sampled 2.3 years after starting antiretroviral therapy. The receptors derive from a man aged 40-49 years with HIV. CDR3s include the opening cysteine and the closing phenylalanine or tryptophan. The D gene is left open where the match is weak. Only part of the rows carry a size: once, few, many, or a class if the clone is expanded.

j_call | d_call | v_call | clone_size | cdr3_aa | cdr3_nt
TRBJ1-3 | - | TRBV7-6 | - | CASSNSYGNTIYF | TGTGCCAGCAGCAACAGCTACGGAAACACCATATATTTT
TRBJ2-1 | - | TRBV9 | - | CASSVEQGIF | TGTGCCAGCAGCGTAGAGCAGGGGATCTTC
TRBJ2-1 | TRBD2 | TRBV5-1 | - | CASSLGLAGAFYNEQFF | TGCGCCAGCAGCTTGGGACTAGCGGGAGCCTTCTACAATGAGCAGTTCTTC
TRBJ1-2 | - | TRBV15 | - | CATSAGDGYTF | TGTGCCACCAGCGCCGGAGATGGCTACACCTTC
TRBJ1-4 | - | TRBV6-1 | - | CASRTGATNEKLFF | TGTGCCAGCAGAACAGGTGCAACTAATGAAAAACTGTTTTTT
TRBJ1-2 | - | TRBV5-6 | - | CASRNEEGLAYGYTF | TGTGCCAGCAGAAACGAAGAAGGGTTAGCCTATGGCTACACCTTC
TRBJ2-7 | - | TRBV6-5 | once | CASSRTSSDYEQYF | TGTGCCAGCAGCCGGACTTCCTCTGACTACGAGCAGTACTTC
TRBJ2-7 | - | TRBV15 | once | CATSRDLAGNYEQYF | TGTGCCACCAGCAGAGATCTCGCGGGGAACTACGAGCAGTACTTC
TRBJ1-4 | TRBD1 | TRBV4-1 | once | CASSQGQGEYEKLFF | TGCGCCAGCAGCCAAGGACAGGGGGAGTATGAAAAACTGTTTTTT
TRBJ1-1 | - | TRBV5-1 | once | CASSLGDYPLAFF | TGCGCCAGCAGCTTGGGCGATTACCCCTTAGCTTTCTTT
TRBJ2-5 | - | TRBV2 | - | CASSGVGGAWFPQYF | TGTGCCAGCAGTGGAGTGGGGGGGGCCTGGTTTCCCCAGTACTTC
TRBJ2-1 | - | TRBV27 | - | CASSPLPSGEQFF | TGTGCCAGCAGTCCACTCCCGAGCGGGGAGCAGTTCTTC
TRBJ1-1 | TRBD1 | TRBV6-1 | - | CASSPGATGGTEAFF | TGTGCCAGCAGTCCTGGGGCGACAGGGGGCACTGAAGCTTTCTTT
TRBJ1-1 | - | TRBV6-1 | once | CASSLGIPNTEAFF | TGTGCCAGCAGTCTTGGGATACCGAACACTGAAGCTTTCTTT
TRBJ2-1 | - | TRBV29-1 | - | CSVGGQFF | TGCAGCGTTGGTGGGCAGTTCTTC
TRBJ1-4 | - | TRBV11-2 | - | CASREGFGNEKLFF | TGTGCCAGTCGAGAGGGGTTCGGTAATGAAAAACTGTTTTTT
TRBJ2-1 | TRBD2 | TRBV30 | - | CAWIVAGGAPYNEQFF | TGTGCCTGGATAGTGGCGGGGGGGGCTCCTTACAATGAGCAGTTCTTC
TRBJ2-7 | - | TRBV9 | - | CASSVGAGAYEQYF | TGTGCCAGCAGCGTAGGGGCTGGAGCCTACGAGCAGTACTTC
TRBJ1-2 | - | TRBV6-1 | - | CASIRGANTNYGYTF | TGTGCCAGCATCCGCGGAGCCAACACTAACTATGGCTACACCTTC
TRBJ2-7 | TRBD1 | TRBV18 | - | CASSPNTGTGSGEQYF | TGTGCCAGCTCACCAAATACGGGGACAGGGAGTGGGGAGCAGTACTTC
TRBJ1-2 | - | TRBV9 | few | CASSVGSGPREGYTF | TGTGCCAGCAGCGTAGGATCCGGGCCTAGGGAGGGCTACACCTTC
TRBJ1-4 | TRBD1 | TRBV5-8 | - | CASSFGQAATNEKLFF | TGTGCCAGCAGCTTCGGACAGGCTGCAACTAATGAAAAACTGTTTTTT
TRBJ2-7 | - | TRBV19 | - | CASSIPGSGPYEQYF | TGTGCCAGTAGTATCCCAGGCTCGGGGCCCTACGAGCAGTACTTC
TRBJ1-5 | - | TRBV5-8 | few | CASAVGLGQPQHF | TGTGCCTCCGCGGTGGGGTTAGGTCAGCCCCAGCATTTT
TRBJ2-5 | TRBD2 | TRBV2 | - | CASSDELAGVRETQYF | TGTGCCAGCAGTGACGAACTAGCGGGAGTGCGAGAGACCCAGTACTTC
TRBJ2-3 | - | TRBV6-1 | - | CASSSGLWGDTQYF | TGTGCCAGCAGTTCAGGACTTTGGGGAGATACGCAGTATTTT
TRBJ1-1 | - | TRBV7-6 | - | CASSPLGGAFFTEAFF | TGTGCCAGCAGCCCCCTCGGGGGCGCGTTCTTCACTGAAGCTTTCTTT
TRBJ2-7 | - | TRBV10-3 | - | CATLSTAYEQYF | TGTGCCACCCTCAGCACCGCCTACGAGCAGTACTTC
TRBJ1-1 | TRBD1 | TRBV2 | - | CASNIAEGATEAFF | TGTGCCAGCAACATCGCCGAGGGGGCCACTGAAGCTTTCTTT
TRBJ2-6 | - | TRBV5-6 | - | CASSRGGISSGANVLTF | TGTGCCAGCAGCCGAGGAGGGATCAGCTCTGGGGCCAACGTCCTGACTTTC
TRBJ2-5 | - | TRBV29-1 | few | CSVEALRGTLGETQYF | TGCAGCGTTGAAGCTCTTCGTGGGACCCTCGGAGAGACCCAGTACTTC
TRBJ2-2 | TRBD1 | TRBV4-2 | - | CASSQGQGYNTGELFF | TGTGCCAGCAGCCAAGGACAGGGCTATAACACCGGGGAGCTGTTTTTT
TRBJ2-7 | - | TRBV4-1 | - | CASSQEGNSPYEQYF | TGCGCCAGCAGCCAAGAAGGGAACAGTCCCTACGAGCAGTACTTC
TRBJ2-1 | - | TRBV4-1 | - | CASSGGRDSPYNEQFF | TGCGCCAGCAGCGGCGGGCGGGACAGTCCCTACAATGAGCAGTTCTTC
TRBJ2-7 | - | TRBV6-5 | - | CASSRRKASEEQYF | TGTGCCAGCAGCCGGCGGAAAGCGTCTGAGGAGCAGTACTTC
TRBJ1-2 | - | TRBV29-1 | - | CSVGTEEYGYTF | TGCAGCGTTGGCACAGAAGAATATGGCTACACCTTC
TRBJ2-1 | - | TRBV5-6 | - | CASSLVPGSNEQFF | TGTGCCAGCAGCTTGGTCCCGGGGTCCAATGAGCAGTTCTTC
TRBJ1-2 | - | TRBV4-1 | - | CASSQAPTGNYGYTF | TGCGCCAGCAGCCAAGCACCCACAGGGAACTATGGCTACACCTTC
TRBJ1-1 | TRBD1 | TRBV7-3 | - | CASSFDRGAEAFF | TGTGCCAGCAGCTTCGACAGGGGGGCTGAAGCTTTCTTT
TRBJ2-3 | - | TRBV9 | - | CASSVLASSTDTQYF | TGTGCCAGCAGCGTACTAGCGTCTAGCACAGATACGCAGTATTTT
TRBJ1-1 | - | TRBV11-3 | - | CASSSRQKMNTEAFF | TGTGCCAGCAGCTCCCGACAGAAGATGAACACTGAAGCTTTCTTT
TRBJ1-4 | TRBD1 | TRBV7-9 | few | CASSQASTGSDEKLFF | TGTGCCAGCAGCCAGGCCTCGACAGGGTCAGATGAAAAACTGTTTTTT
TRBJ1-1 | - | TRBV7-9 | - | CASSSTGTEAFF | TGTGCCAGCAGCTCTACAGGGACGGAAGCTTTCTTT
TRBJ2-5 | - | TRBV7-9 | - | CASRQAAETQYF | TGTGCCAGCAGGCAGGCGGCCGAGACCCAGTACTTC
TRBJ2-3 | TRBD2 | TRBV5-1 | once | CASSLAGLAGSTDTQYF | TGCGCCAGCAGCTTGGCCGGGCTAGCGGGGAGCACAGATACGCAGTATTTT
TRBJ2-7 | TRBD1 | TRBV6-7 | - | CASSYSWDRVYEQYF | TGTGCCAGCAGTTACTCATGGGACAGGGTATACGAGCAGTACTTC
TRBJ2-7 | - | TRBV7-9 | few | CASRNSDSEGYEQYF | TGTGCCAGCAGGAATTCTGACTCCGAGGGTTACGAGCAGTACTTC
TRBJ1-1 | - | TRBV2 | - | CASGAGMNTEAFF | TGTGCCAGCGGGGCGGGAATGAACACTGAAGCTTTCTTT
TRBJ2-2 | TRBD1 | TRBV7-6 | - | CASSFGQESVGELFF | TGTGCCAGCAGCTTCGGACAGGAGTCCGTCGGGGAGCTGTTTTTT
TRBJ1-1 | - | TRBV19 | - | CASSRLSMNTEAFF | TGTGCCAGTAGTAGACTGTCTATGAACACTGAAGCTTTCTTT
TRBJ1-4 | TRBD1 | TRBV18 | few | CASSPTGGDEKLFF | TGTGCCAGCTCCCCGACAGGGGGCGATGAAAAACTGTTTTTT
TRBJ2-7 | TRBD2 | TRBV11-3 | - | CASSSRTSGKGPGSYEQYF | TGTGCCAGCAGCTCACGGACTAGCGGGAAAGGTCCCGGCTCCTACGAGCAGTACTTC
TRBJ1-1 | TRBD1 | TRBV27 | once | CASSITGGTEAFF | TGTGCCAGCAGTATAACAGGGGGCACTGAAGCTTTCTTT